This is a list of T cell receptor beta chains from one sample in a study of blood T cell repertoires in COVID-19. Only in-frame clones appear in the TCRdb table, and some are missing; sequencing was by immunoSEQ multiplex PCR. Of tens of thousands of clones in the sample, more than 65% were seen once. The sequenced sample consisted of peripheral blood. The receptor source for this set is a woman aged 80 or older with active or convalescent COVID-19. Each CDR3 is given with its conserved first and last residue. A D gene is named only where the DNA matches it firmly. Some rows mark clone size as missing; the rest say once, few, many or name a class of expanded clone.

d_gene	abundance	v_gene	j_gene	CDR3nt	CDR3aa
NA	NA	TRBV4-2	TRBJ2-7	TGTGCCAGCAGCCAAGAGTATGGCAGGGGGGACGAGCAGTACTTC	CASSQEYGRGDEQYF
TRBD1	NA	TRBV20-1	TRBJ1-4	TGCAGTGCTAGTCAGGGGGGAGGAACTAATGAAAAACTGTTTTTT	CSASQGGGTNEKLFF
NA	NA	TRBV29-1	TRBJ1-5	TGCAGCGGGGAGGGAGGGGCCCCTTATAGCAATCAGCCCCAGCATTTT	CSGEGGAPYSNQPQHF
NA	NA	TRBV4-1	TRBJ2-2	TGCGCCAGCTCGGTCGGGTACATAGCGAACACCGGGGAGCTGTTTTTT	CASSVGYIANTGELFF
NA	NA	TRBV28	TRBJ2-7	TGTGCCAGCAGTTCCCCAGGCTCCTACGAGCAGTACTTC	CASSSPGSYEQYF
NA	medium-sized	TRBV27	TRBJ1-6	TGTGCCAGCAGTTCCTTATCTCAGGGATCCAATTCACCCCTCCACTTT	CASSSLSQGSNSPLHF
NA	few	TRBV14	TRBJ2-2	TGTGCCAGCAGCCAGGATGTCGCGGGGGCTTTTCCCTGGACCGGGGAGCTGTTTTTT	CASSQDVAGAFPWTGELFF
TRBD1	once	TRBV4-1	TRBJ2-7	TGCGCCAGCAGCCAAGTCGGGCAGGGGGACTACGAGCAGTACTTC	CASSQVGQGDYEQYF
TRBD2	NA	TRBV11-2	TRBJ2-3	TGTGCCAGCAGCTTAGTAGCGGGAGTCTCGGTAGATACGCAGTATTTT	CASSLVAGVSVDTQYF
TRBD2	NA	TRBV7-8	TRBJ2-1	TGTGCCAGCACCGCACTAGCGGGAGGGGGCAATGAGCAGTTCTTC	CASTALAGGGNEQFF
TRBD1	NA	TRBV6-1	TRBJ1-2	TGTGCCAGCAGTGAAGCGGGGACAGGGGGCTATGGCTACACCTTC	CASSEAGTGGYGYTF
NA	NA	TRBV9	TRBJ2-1	TGTGCCAGCAGATCGGGGAGTGGGCAGTTCTTC	CASRSGSGQFF
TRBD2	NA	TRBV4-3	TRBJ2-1	TGCGCCAGCAGCCAAGATTTTGGGACTACCAATGAGCAGTTCTTC	CASSQDFGTTNEQFF
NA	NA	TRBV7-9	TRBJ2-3	TGTGCCAGCAGCTTAAGCCAGTCCAGTGGTAGCGATGATACGCAGTATTTT	CASSLSQSSGSDDTQYF
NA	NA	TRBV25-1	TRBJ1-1	TGTGCCAGCAGTGCGGACAGCACGAGAACTGAAGCTTTCTTT	CASSADSTRTEAFF
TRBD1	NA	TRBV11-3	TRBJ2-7	TGTGCCAGCAGCAAGACAGGGGGCCGTCGCACCGAGCAGTACTTC	CASSKTGGRRTEQYF
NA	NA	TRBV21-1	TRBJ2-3	TGTGCCAGCAGCGCATCAGGGGCAGATACGCAGTATTTT	CASSASGADTQYF
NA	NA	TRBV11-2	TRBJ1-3	TGTGCCAGCAGCTTAGCGGGGACTGGAAACACCATATATTTT	CASSLAGTGNTIYF
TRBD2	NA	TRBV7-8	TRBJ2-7	TGTGCCAGCAGCGCCATGATTACGGGAGGGACCTACGAGCAGTACTTC	CASSAMITGGTYEQYF
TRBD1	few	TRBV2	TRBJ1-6	TGTGCCAGCAGGGAAAGGACAGGGGAACTTTCACCCCTCCACTTT	CASRERTGELSPLHF
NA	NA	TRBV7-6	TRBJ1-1	TGTGCCAGCAGCTCCACAGGGAGAACTGAAGCTTTCTTT	CASSSTGRTEAFF
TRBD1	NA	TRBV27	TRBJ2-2	TGTGCCAGCAGTCCCGACAGGGGGCGTTACACCGGGGAGCTGTTTTTT	CASSPDRGRYTGELFF
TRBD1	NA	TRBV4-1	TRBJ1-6	TGCGCCAGCAGCCAAGGCGGGACAGGGGGTGATTCACCCCTCCACTTT	CASSQGGTGGDSPLHF
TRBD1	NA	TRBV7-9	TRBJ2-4	TGTGCCAGCAGCTTAGGGGATGGGACAGGGGTAGCCAAAAACATTCAGTACTTC	CASSLGDGTGVAKNIQYF
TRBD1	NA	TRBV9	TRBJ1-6	TGTGCCAGCAGCGCAGACAGGGCCCAAAATAATTCACCCCTCCACTTT	CASSADRAQNNSPLHF
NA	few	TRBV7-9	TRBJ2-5	TGTGCCAGCAGCTTGACAACTGAGACCCAGTACTTC	CASSLTTETQYF
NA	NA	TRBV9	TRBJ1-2	TGTGCCAGCAGCGCCACCCTAGGGGGGGTCGGCTATGGCTACACCTTC	CASSATLGGVGYGYTF
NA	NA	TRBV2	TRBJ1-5	TGTGCCAGCACCCGAGGTAACAGGGCTCAGCCCCAGCATTTT	CASTRGNRAQPQHF
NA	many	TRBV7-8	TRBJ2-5	TGTGCCAGCAGCTTAGACTCGGTGCTCGGAGAGACCCAGTACTTC	CASSLDSVLGETQYF
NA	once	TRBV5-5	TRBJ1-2	TGTGCCAGCAGCTCCTGGGGGGGCTATGGCTACACCTTC	CASSSWGGYGYTF
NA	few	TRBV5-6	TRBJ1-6	TGTGCCAGCAGCTTGAATGAGAATTCACCCCTCCACTTT	CASSLNENSPLHF
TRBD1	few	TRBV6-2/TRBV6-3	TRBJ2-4	TGTGCCAGCACCCCGACAGGGTCTGGAAACATTCAGTACTTC	CASTPTGSGNIQYF
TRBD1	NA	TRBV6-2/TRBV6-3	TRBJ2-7	TGTGCCAGCAGTCAAGCAGGGGGCGCCTTGTACGAGCAGTACTTC	CASSQAGGALYEQYF
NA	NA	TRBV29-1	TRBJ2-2	TGCAGCGTTGGAAAGCGGCTCACCGGGGAGCTGTTTTTT	CSVGKRLTGELFF
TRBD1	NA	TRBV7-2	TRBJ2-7	TGTGCCAGCAGACGACAGGGTTGGTCGGACGAGCAGTACTTC	CASRRQGWSDEQYF
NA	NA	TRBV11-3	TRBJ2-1	TGTGCCAGCGCCCGGGCCCGAGGGTACAATGAGCAGTTCTTC	CASARARGYNEQFF
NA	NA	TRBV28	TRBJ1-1	TGTGCCAGCACTCTCCTAACAAGGGGTGGTCCTGAAGCTTTCTTT	CASTLLTRGGPEAFF
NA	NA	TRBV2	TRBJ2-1	TGTGCCAGCAAAGGTGGGCATAGCTCCTACAATGAGCAGTTCTTC	CASKGGHSSYNEQFF
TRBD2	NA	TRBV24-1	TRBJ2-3	TGTGCCACCAGTGTAGGGACTAGCAACACAGATACGCAGTATTTT	CATSVGTSNTDTQYF
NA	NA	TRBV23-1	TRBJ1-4	TGCGCCAGCAGGGGACTGACAACTAATGAAAAACTGTTTTTT	CASRGLTTNEKLFF
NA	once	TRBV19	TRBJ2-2	TGTGCCAGTAGTAACAGGGCTTCCACCGGGGAGCTGTTTTTT	CASSNRASTGELFF
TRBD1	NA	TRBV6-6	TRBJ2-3	TGTGCCAGCACCTCGAGGGACAGGGGCCTCCCAGATACGCAGTATTTT	CASTSRDRGLPDTQYF
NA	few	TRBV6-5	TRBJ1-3	TGTGCCAGCAGTCCGACGGCTAGCTCTGGAAACACCATATATTTT	CASSPTASSGNTIYF
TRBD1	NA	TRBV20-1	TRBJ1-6	TGCAGTGCTAGTTCGCAGGGGGCGCCTAAGAATTCACCCCTCCACTTT	CSASSQGAPKNSPLHF
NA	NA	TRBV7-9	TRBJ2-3	TGTGCCAGCAGCTTAGAAGGGGGAGTGTCAGATACGCAGTATTTT	CASSLEGGVSDTQYF
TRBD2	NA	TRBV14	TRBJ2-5	TGTGCCAGCAGCCATCTGGAGGGGCTAGCGGGGCGAGAGACCCAGTACTTC	CASSHLEGLAGRETQYF
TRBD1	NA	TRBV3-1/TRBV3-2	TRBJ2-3	TGTGCCAGCAGCCCGATGACAGGGGGCGAAGATACGCAGTATTTT	CASSPMTGGEDTQYF
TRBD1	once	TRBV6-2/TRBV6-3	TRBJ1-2	TGTGCCAGCAGTTACACCTCCGGGCCGGGACAGGGGGACCCGAGATCTTATGGCTACACCTTC	CASSYTSGPGQGDPRSYGYTF
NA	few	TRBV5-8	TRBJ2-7	TGTGCCAGCAGGCTACAGGGTGCCGAGCAGTACTTC	CASRLQGAEQYF
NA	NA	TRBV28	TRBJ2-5	TGTGCCAGCAGGAACCCGGGTTGGCCCCAAGAGACCCAGTACTTC	CASRNPGWPQETQYF
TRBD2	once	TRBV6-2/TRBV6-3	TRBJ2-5	TGTGCCAGCAGTGCGGGACTAGGGGGGGTTGAGACCCAGTACTTC	CASSAGLGGVETQYF